This T cell receptor beta chain comes out of a study of T cell responses to AZD1222 COVID-19 vaccine. Across the whole study: Whether given at about 4 or about 12 weeks, second doses were pooled. Study-wide findings and caveats: Clonal diversity was possibly underestimated, and the donors were mostly white British, with more females. Reportedly, close to half of spike-specific TCRs are directed against unmutated variant regions.

Libraries were prepared by immunoSEQ multiplex PCR; TCRdb keeps only in-frame clonotypes and omits some of them. The table shows about 120,000 clones, with 70% to 90% occurring only once. The CDR3 sequence is 15 residues long. V dropped 6 bases and J dropped 1; count of bases not matched to a gene: 7. Germline assignment: CDR1 LNHDA and CDR2 SQIVND (reference sequence). This clone occurred a few times. Its antigen is not known. The clonotype originates from an adult in good health. This specimen consisted of peripheral blood, obtained on day 0 of AZD1222 vaccination. The J gene is TRBJ1-1, the V gene TRBV19; 8 positions agree with TRBD1. For the CDR3, the DNA is TGTGCCAGTAGCAGGATCGGACAGGGGAACACTGAAGCTTTCTTT. Its translation is CASSRIGQGNTEAFF.